This T cell receptor beta chain was sequenced during a study of blood T cell repertoires in COVID-19. Study background: Italy, Spain and the United States were the sources of the convalescent and acute COVID-19 samples. Sources were T cells, B-cell-depleted T cells, or PBMCs; the material itself was cDNA or gDNA.

V trimming: 4 bases; J trimming: 1 base; junction bases outside the gene matches: 7. The length of the CDR3 is 16 residues. Germline V lookup: CDR1 SGHTA, CDR2 FQGNSA. This clone was seen a few times. Per the study methods: The assay estimated nucleated cells by amplifying reference gene primers. Data came from immunoSEQ multiplex PCR; TCRdb stores just in-frame clones and leaves some out. The V and J calls and clone size are taken from that table; D and trimming were inferred from the DNA. The sample includes 250,000 or so clones, roughly 82% of them seen just once. What was sequenced was peripheral blood. The TCR comes from an elderly man with acute or convalescent COVID-19. V and J are TRBV7-2 and TRBJ2-3; 8 bases fit TRBD2. CDR3 bases: TGTGCCAGCAGCTCGAGGGCGGGGGGAGGCACAGATACGCAGTATTTT. This translates into CASSSRAGGGTDTQYF.